The rows below give T cell receptor beta chains drawn from one sample of a study of T cell responses to AZD1222 COVID-19 vaccine. This table comes from immunoSEQ multiplex PCR, and its TCRdb copy is limited to in-frame clones, with some not included. The data contain approximately 120,000 clones, 92% of them singletons. The sample was peripheral blood, taken on day 0 of AZD1222 vaccination. Source of these receptors: an adult in good health. The conserved cysteine and the conserved F or W are not part of the CDR3 here.

TRBJ1-5,TRBV19,ASSIGGVSYSNQPQH
TRBJ1-5,TRBV15,ATSRTTGGGQPQH
TRBJ2-4,TRBV5-1,ASSPIISDIQY
TRBJ2-1,TRBV21-1,ASSKIASPSSYNEQF
TRBJ1-1,TRBV3-1/TRBV3-2,ASSQAGPNTEAF
TRBJ1-2,TRBV9,ASSVASSAEDRYGYT
TRBJ2-3,TRBV4-2,ASSQGPAGSSTDTQY
TRBJ2-2,TRBV5-4,ASSLAGAAGELF
TRBJ2-7,TRBV2,ASSDARGLGTSRLRGYEQY
TRBJ2-1,TRBV2,ASSLNRAGYNEQF
TRBJ1-1,TRBV7-6,ASSLGGVMNTEAF
TRBJ1-5,TRBV10-2,ASSESAPSQPQH
TRBJ1-6,TRBV11-2,ASSSVGRGNSPLH
TRBJ2-6,TRBV7-9,ASSQPGQGANVLT
TRBJ1-2,TRBV4-1,ASSQDPLTNYGYT
TRBJ2-5,TRBV4-1,ASSPRHGEETQY
TRBJ1-2,TRBV7-9,ASSHRDRGNGYT
TRBJ2-2,TRBV11-2,ASSRNRGAGELF
TRBJ1-5,TRBV5-1,ASSYGTGGNQPQH
TRBJ2-1,TRBV7-9,ASSPGTAPYNEQF
TRBJ1-2,TRBV28,ASSGDREVRGYT
TRBJ2-1,TRBV12-3/TRBV12-4,ASSPLGPSPGF
TRBJ1-5,TRBV27,ASSLRVHQPQH
TRBJ1-1,TRBV5-4,ASSLRGPNTEAF
TRBJ2-7,TRBV7-9,ASSLDPDPIYEQY
TRBJ1-2,TRBV7-8,ASSLTRPGARGVYGYT
TRBJ2-3,TRBV7-9,ASSTTSGHRGTQY
TRBJ1-4,TRBV7-9,ASSLTGSEKLF
TRBJ2-1,TRBV5-8,ASSRQGDSNQQF
TRBJ2-5,TRBV6-5,ASSYSPGKTQY
TRBJ1-1,TRBV5-1,ASSLARGRTEAF
TRBJ1-4,TRBV14,ASSPWRGEGEKLF
TRBJ1-1,TRBV9,ASSVGPSREAF
TRBJ1-2,TRBV7-9,ASSLGSTVYGYT
TRBJ2-3,TRBV3-1/TRBV3-2,ASSQEGPKATDTQY
TRBJ1-2,TRBV19,ASTSDGYGYT
TRBJ1-1,TRBV7-3,ASSPQMNTEAF
TRBJ2-3,TRBV29-1,SVKHTDTQY
TRBJ2-2,TRBV6-1,ASSEWAMTGRGSGELF
TRBJ2-1,TRBV18,ASSPLRGSYNEQF
TRBJ1-2,TRBV2,ASSGNGLLIGYT
TRBJ1-2,TRBV5-1,ASSLRAGGNYGYT
TRBJ1-1,TRBV3-1/TRBV3-2,ASSLLRGGTEAF
TRBJ2-3,TRBV5-5,ASSYRQASTDTQY
TRBJ2-7,TRBV5-1,ASSLEAGVYYEQY
TRBJ2-6,TRBV4-2,ASSQEAGIGSGANVLT
TRBJ1-5,TRBV27,ASSLDRGYQPQH
TRBJ2-2,TRBV9,ASNQGSAGELF
TRBJ1-3,TRBV30,AWGGWGAGGNTIY
TRBJ1-6,TRBV3-1/TRBV3-2,ASSHQLQGPNSPLH
TRBJ1-4,TRBV11-2,ASSLGREKLF
TRBJ1-2,TRBV12-3/TRBV12-4,ASSRSSYGYT
TRBJ2-7,TRBV10-2,ATGRGIGYEQY
TRBJ2-7,TRBV6-6,ASSLSGYEQY
TRBJ1-5,TRBV20-1,SASLSGQPQH
TRBJ2-4,TRBV3-1/TRBV3-2,ASSQARLAENKNIQY